The 21 T cell receptor beta chains presented below share a single source sample, sequenced in a study of cytomegalovirus exposure and HLA in healthy donors. This table comes from immunoSEQ multiplex PCR, and its TCRdb copy is limited to in-frame clones, with some not included. The table records some 99,000 clones, about nine tenths of them present only once. Sequenced material: PBMCs. These receptors were obtained from a woman under 30 in good health and CMV-seronegative.

The J gene is TRBJ2-3, the V gene TRBV2; no definite D call. Trimming stripped 7 bases from V and 3 bases from J, with 11 bases between. Per the germline V gene, CDR1 is SNHLY and CDR2 is FYNNEI. The CDR3 is made up of 13 amino acids. The CDR3 protein is CASKRIPTDTQYF. DNA for the CDR3: TGTGCCAGCAAGAGAATCCCGACAGATACGCAGTATTTT.

The chain links TRBV6-4 to TRBJ2-3; D is uncertain. The CDR3 totals 13 residues. CDR1 is MRHNA, CDR2 SNTAGT, per germline. Trimming took 3 bases from V and 3 from J, leaving 7 bases between them. The CDR3 DNA reads TGTGCCAGCAGTGAGAGGTTAACAGATACGCAGTATTTT. It specifies CASSERLTDTQYF.

The V call is TRBV5-1, the J call TRBJ1-5; D unresolved. Germline loops: CDR1 SGHRS, CDR2 YFSETQ. This CDR3 comprises 14 residues. Trimming took 0 bases from V and 5 from J, leaving 9 bases between them. The CDR3 protein is CASSLEGGHQPQHF. CDR3 bases: TGCGCCAGCAGCTTGGAAGGTGGGCATCAGCCCCAGCATTTT.

Remarks on this clone: This CDR3 is also generated by other DNA sequences in the sample. This chain uses TRBV29-1 with TRBJ1-1; D perhaps matches TRBD1 (5 bases). CDR3 length equals 13 residues. V gave up 3 bases and J gave up 2 bases, with 10 bases separating them. Germline CDR1 is SQVTM and CDR2 is ANQGSEA. The CDR3 spells CSVEVTANTEAFF. Written as DNA, the CDR3 is TGCAGCGTTGAGGTGACAGCTAACACTGAAGCTTTCTTT.

The chain combines TRBV7-8 with TRBJ1-5; 9 bases fit TRBD1. Unmatched junction bases numbered 3, after V lost 5 bases and J lost 7 bases. The CDR3 runs to 13 residues. The germline V gene encodes CDR1 SGHVS and CDR2 FQNEAQ. CDR3 loop: CASSPDRGQPQHF. Written as DNA, the CDR3 is TGTGCCAGCAGCCCGGACAGGGGACAGCCCCAGCATTTT.

The chain joins TRBV19 to TRBJ1-5; D gene unclear. Germline V gene lookup returns CDR1 LNHDA and CDR2 SQIVND (reference sequence). V was cut by 6 bases and J by 4 bases, with 10 bases left in between. The length of the CDR3 is 13 residues. The DNA for the CDR3 is TGTGCCAGTAGCCGAGTACCAAATCAGCCCCAGCATTTT. This encodes CASSRVPNQPQHF.

This chain joins TRBV4-2 and TRBJ2-6; possibly TRBD1 for D (6 bases). Deletions cut 4 bases from V and 1 base from J, with 20 bases between. Germline values: CDR1 LGHNA, CDR2 YNFKEQ. This CDR3 has 19 amino acids. Written as DNA, the CDR3 is TGTGCCAGCAGCCCCTCCTTCCGGGACACAATATCTGGGGCCAACGTCCTGACTTTC. This translates into CASSPSFRDTISGANVLTF.

This sequence joins TRBV27 and TRBJ2-2; D is undetermined. This CDR3 is 16 amino acids long. V lost 1 base, J lost 0 bases, and 9 bases lay in between. Looked up from germline, CDR1 is MNHEY and CDR2 is SMNVEV (reference sequence). The CDR3: CASSLYVGSNTGELFF. In DNA form, the CDR3 reads TGTGCCAGCAGTTTATATGTCGGTTCGAACACCGGGGAGCTGTTTTTT.

The chain employs TRBV30 and TRBJ2-7; possibly TRBD2 for D (7 bases). V lost 5 bases, J lost 3 bases, and 20 bases lay in between. CDR1 and CDR2 from the germline V gene are GTSNPN and SVGIG (reference sequence). The CDR3 contains 15 residues. The CDR3 loop reads CAWQQDRGGGYEQYF. CDR3 nucleotide sequence: TGTGCCTGGCAGCAGGATAGGGGGGGAGGCTACGAGCAGTACTTC.

The V and J genes are TRBV4-3 and TRBJ2-7, with a tentative D call TRBD2 (5 bases). V shed 9 bases and J shed 3 bases, with 24 bases lying between them. The CDR3 is 16 amino acids. Germline loops: CDR1 LGHNA, CDR2 YSLEER. CDR3 bases: TGCGCCAGTTCGTACTCCGGGGAAATCAAACACTACGAGCAGTACTTC. Its translation: CASSYSGEIKHYEQYF.

This clone was found once. The chain employs TRBV11-1 and TRBJ2-7, with 7 bases matching TRBD1. Unmatched junction bases numbered 13, after V lost 2 bases and J lost 3 bases. Germline-derived CDR1 and CDR2 are SGHAT and FQDESV (reference sequence). The CDR3 is 17 amino acids. Written as DNA, the CDR3 is TGTGCCAGCAGCTTATCCACCTCAGGGGGATCTGTCTACGAGCAGTACTTC. Residues: CASSLSTSGGSVYEQYF.

J is TRBJ2-7 and V is TRBV25-1; 10 nucleotides line up with TRBD1. The germline CDR1 and CDR2 sequences are MGHDK and SYGVNS. The CDR3 extends over 15 amino acids. V gave up 3 bases and J gave up 3 bases; unmatched junction bases: 5. CDR3 nucleotide sequence: TGTGCCAGCAGTGACCCGGGACAGGGGCACTACGAGCAGTACTTC. This sequence encodes CASSDPGQGHYEQYF.

The chain uses TRBV25-1 and TRBJ2-3; the D gene is possibly TRBD2 (6 bases). CDR3 length equals 14 residues. Germline V gene data show CDR1 as MGHDK and CDR2 as SYGVNS. Trimming took 4 bases from V and 4 from J, leaving 12 bases between them. CDR3 in DNA: TGTGCCAGCAGTGTAATGGAGGGATCAGATACGCAGTATTTT. It encodes CASSVMEGSDTQYF. Based on the CDR3 plus reference TRBV25-1 and TRBJ2-3, the full variable domain is EADIYQTPRYLVIGTGKKITLECSQTMGHDKMYWYQQDPGMELHLIHYSYGVNSTEKGDLSSESTVSRIRTEHFPLTLESARPSHTSQYLCASSVMEGSDTQYFGPGTRLTVL.

This clone was detected only once. The genes are TRBV5-8 and TRBJ2-1; TRBD2 matches 7 bases. CDR3 length: 15 amino acids. Trimming at V came to 5 bases and at J to 2 bases, leaving 7 bases not matched to a gene. Looked up from germline, CDR1 is SGHTS and CDR2 is YDEGEE. The CDR3 spells CASRHGLGAYNEQFF. The CDR3 DNA reads as TGTGCCAGCAGGCACGGACTAGGGGCCTACAATGAGCAGTTCTTC.

V gene TRBV2 combines with J gene TRBJ2-5; TRBD2 is a possible D gene (7 bases). V gave up 8 bases and J gave up 1 base, with 11 bases separating them. This CDR3 contains 13 residues. CDR1 and CDR2 from the germline V gene are SNHLY and FYNNEI. The CDR3 region has the DNA TGTGCCAGCGGGGGGGCGCTCCAAGAGACCCAGTACTTC. The encoded protein is CASGGALQETQYF.

The chain couples TRBV4-3 to TRBJ2-4, with TRBD2 matching over 9 bases. Germline V gives CDR1 LGHNA, CDR2 YSLEER. V lost 2 bases to trimming and J lost 2 bases; unmatched junction nucleotides: 4. The CDR3 extends over 16 amino acids. The CDR3 region has the DNA TGCGCCAGCAGCCAATGGGCTAGCGGGACCAAAAACATTCAGTACTTC. Residues: CASSQWASGTKNIQYF.

The rearrangement joins TRBV28 to TRBJ2-1, with D possibly matching TRBD2 (5 bases). The CDR3 consists of 16 residues. V was clipped by 5 bases and J by 7 bases, with 21 bases between them. Germline loops: CDR1 MDHEN, CDR2 SYDVKM. The CDR3 is CASSVLGLSIENEQFF. As DNA, the CDR3 is TGTGCCAGCAGTGTCCTCGGACTCTCCATCGAGAATGAGCAGTTCTTC.

The V gene is TRBV30, the J gene TRBJ2-5; no firm D call. The CDR3 loop spans 13 amino acids. Trimming took 5 bases from V and 2 from J, leaving 12 bases between them. The germline gives CDR1 GTSNPN, CDR2 SVGIG (reference sequence). The CDR3 reads CAWDMGRQETQYF. Here the CDR3 DNA reads TGTGCCTGGGACATGGGCAGGCAAGAGACCCAGTACTTC.

The J gene is TRBJ2-7, the V gene TRBV7-9; possibly TRBD1 for D (7 bases). Germline V gene data show CDR1 as SEHNR and CDR2 as FQNEAQ (reference sequence). The CDR3 is made up of 12 amino acids. Trimming took 5 bases from V and 7 from J, leaving 12 bases between them. In nucleotides, the CDR3 is TGTGCCAGCAGCGTACAGGGGAGGGAGCAGTACTTC. Translation gives CASSVQGREQYF. The full variable domain, its missing parts supplied by reference TRBV7-9 and TRBJ2-7, is DTGVSQNPRHKITKRGQNVTFRCDPISEHNRLYWYRQTLGQGPEFLTYFQNEAQLEKSRLLSDRFSAERPKGSFSTLEIQRTEQGDSAMYLCASSVQGREQYFGPGTRLTVT.

The chain links TRBV19 to TRBJ1-2; a possible D gene is TRBD1 (5 bases). The CDR3 covers 12 residues. V lost 4 bases and J lost 4, with 7 bases in between. Germline V gene data show CDR1 as LNHDA and CDR2 as SQIVND (reference sequence). The CDR3 reads CASSRGSYGYTF. CDR3 coding DNA: TGTGCCAGTAGTAGGGGCAGCTATGGCTACACCTTC.

This clone was detected only once. The chain has TRBV9 and TRBJ2-5, with TRBD2 identical over 8 bases. Trimming at V came to 0 bases and at J to 2 bases, leaving 3 bases not matched to a gene. Germline V gene lookup returns CDR1 SGDLS and CDR2 YYNGEE. The CDR3 sequence is 15 residues long. CDR3 amino acids: CASSVGGGGQETQYF. DNA of the CDR3: TGTGCCAGCAGCGTAGGAGGCGGGGGGCAAGAGACCCAGTACTTC.